The present TCR beta chain was sequenced within a study of blood T cell repertoires in COVID-19. At the level of the study: Samples of COVID-19 (acute and convalescent) were obtained from the United States, Italy and Spain.

Original analysis: Amplification with reference gene primers provided the estimates of nucleated cell counts. Repertoires were generated with immunoSEQ multiplex PCR, while TCRdb's copy carries only in-frame clones and drops some. Clonal size and the V and J genes are those of that table, whereas D and trimming came from the DNA. In the table there are fewer than 150,000 clones, under 85% of which are singletons. Per germline, CDR1 LNHDA and CDR2 SQIVND (reference sequence). V lost 2 bases to trimming and J lost 0 bases, with 14 bases between them. There are 17 residues in the CDR3. All enrollees were about 18 to 100 years old and from around 25 US areas. Exposed participants encountered a COVID-19 case during the 2 weeks preceding study entry.

The chain uses TRBV19 and TRBJ1-5; TRBD1 might be the D (5 bases). The TCR sequence derives from a woman between 18 and 30 years old who had been exposed to COVID-19. Material for sequencing was PBMCs or T cells enriched from blood (not recorded which). CDR3 loop: CASSIKDTRYSNQPQHF. Here the CDR3 DNA reads TGTGCCAGTAGTATAAAGGACACGAGATATAGCAATCAGCCCCAGCATTTT.